What follows are 25 T cell receptor beta chains derived from one specimen sequenced in a study of shared clonotypes between healthy human individuals. Repertoires were generated with immunoSEQ multiplex PCR, while TCRdb's copy carries only in-frame clones and drops some. The sample lists over a million clones, approximately 78% occurring once. Material: memory CD4+ T cells from PBMCs. Subset: CD45RA-negative fraction. The receptor source for this set is a man between 18 and 35 years old in good health. Some clones in this sample may be carry-over from other donors' samples.

This clone was recorded only once. Here the CDR3 reads CASSSSGTSGNEQYF. The CDR3 nucleotides read TGCGCCAGCAGCTCCTCCGGGACTAGCGGGAACGAGCAGTACTTC. V is TRBV5-1 and J is TRBJ2-7; 13 bases are a match to TRBD2. The CDR3 extends over 15 amino acids. Germline V gene lookup returns CDR1 SGHRS and CDR2 YFSETQ. Germline trimming cut 3 bases from V and 5 bases from J; bases unmatched to any gene: 5.

Worth noting for this clone: Additional DNA sequences in this sample encode the identical CDR3. The J gene is TRBJ1-5, the V gene TRBV27; D perhaps matches TRBD1 (5 bases). The CDR3 has 15 residues. The V gene's germline CDR1 is MNHEY and CDR2 SMNVEV (reference sequence). Trimming took off 2 bases at V and 4 bases at J, with 12 bases between the two ends. The CDR3 reads CASSLRRGGNQPQHF. The CDR3 DNA reads TGTGCCAGCAGTTTACGAAGGGGAGGGAATCAGCCCCAGCATTTT.

The gene calls are TRBV5-1 and TRBJ2-7, with D possibly TRBD1 on 6 matching bases. This CDR3 region has 15 residues. Trimming took 4 bases from V and 2 from J, leaving 16 bases between them. Germline V gene lookup returns CDR1 SGHRS and CDR2 YFSETQ. The CDR3 DNA reads TGCGCCAGCAGCCAAGGCCTACAGGGACCCTACGAGCAGTACTTC. It is translated as CASSQGLQGPYEQYF.

To note about this clone: Other DNA variants within this sample encode the same CDR3. The chain couples TRBV18 to TRBJ2-3, with D unclear. Germline V lookup: CDR1 KGHSH, CDR2 LQKENI. This CDR3 region has 14 residues. Trimming removed 6 bases from V and 0 bases from J, with 10 bases in between. CDR3 coding DNA: TGTGCCAGCTCTCGAGGAGCTAGCACAGATACGCAGTATTTT. This sequence encodes CASSRGASTDTQYF.

The chain links TRBV6-5 to TRBJ1-1; D remains unclear. The CDR3 sequence is 13 residues long. Germline CDR1 MNHEY, CDR2 SVGAGI. V was cut by 7 bases and J by 1 base, with 10 bases left in between. In DNA, the CDR3 is TGTGCCAGCAAAAGGTTGCAGAACACTGAAGCTTTCTTT. Translated: CASKRLQNTEAFF.

This sequence joins TRBV6-5 and TRBJ2-5; D uncertain. This CDR3 has 13 residues. Germline V CDR1 and CDR2: MNHEY, SVGAGI. The germline V and J ends were trimmed by 5 bases and 2 bases, with 9 bases remaining between them. The CDR3 nucleotides read TGTGCCAGCAGTCAGACCGGACAAGAGACCCAGTACTTC. It is translated as CASSQTGQETQYF.

Points on this clone: A read error is possible here, since a much larger clone lies one base away. The gene calls are TRBV5-5 and TRBJ2-2; D not certain. The CDR3 loop spans 13 amino acids. V was trimmed by 4 bases and J by 5 bases, leaving 9 bases between them. Germline V lookup: CDR1 SGHKS, CDR2 YYEKEE (reference sequence). The CDR3 DNA reads TGTGCCAGCAGCCCACTGGGGACCGGGGAGCTGTTTTTT. It encodes CASSPLGTGELFF.

This clone was detected a few times. The V call is TRBV5-1, the J call TRBJ2-7; 7 positions agree with TRBD2. Looked up from germline, CDR1 is SGHRS and CDR2 is YFSETQ. Trimming cost V 2 bases and J 12 bases; bases outside gene matches: 8. This CDR3 spans 12 amino acids. The CDR3 nucleotides are TGCGCCAGCAGCTTCGACCTGGGGGGGTGGTACTTC. It codes for CASSFDLGGWYF.

The gene calls are TRBV7-4 and TRBJ2-5, with D tentatively TRBD1 (6 bases). From germline, CDR1 is SGHVT and CDR2 SQSDAQ. The germline V and J ends were trimmed by 5 bases and 5 bases, with 21 bases remaining between them. The CDR3 spans 16 residues. For the CDR3, the DNA is TGTGCCAGCAGCCCCCGGGATGGGGGCTGCGTTGAGACCCAGTACTTC. Its protein product is CASSPRDGGCVETQYF.

V is TRBV7-6 and J is TRBJ2-7; 9 nucleotides line up with TRBD2. Germline loops: CDR1 SGHVS, CDR2 FNYEAQ. The CDR3 is 13 amino acids. The junction had 9 bases not matched to a gene; V was cut back by 8 bases and J by 7 bases. The CDR3 sequence is CASGGLAGWEQYF. The CDR3 region has the DNA TGTGCCAGCGGGGGACTAGCAGGTTGGGAGCAGTACTTC.

V and J are TRBV7-8 and TRBJ2-7; D call uncertain. V was pared by 5 bases and J by 2 bases, with 19 bases between. Germline CDR1 is SGHVS and CDR2 is FQNEAQ. The length of the CDR3 is 16 residues. The CDR3 protein is CASSPDFGGYTYEQYF. In nucleotides, the CDR3 is TGTGCCAGCAGCCCCGATTTTGGCGGCTACACCTACGAGCAGTACTTC.

This chain connects TRBV29-1 to TRBJ2-7, with 9 bases matching TRBD2. V trimming: 6 bases; J trimming: 6 bases; junction bases outside the gene matches: 6. The germline gives CDR1 SQVTM, CDR2 ANQGSEA. This CDR3 spans 12 amino acids. In DNA form, the CDR3 reads TGCAGCGTAGATAGCGGGAGAGGCGAGCAGTACTTC. Translated: CSVDSGRGEQYF.

V is TRBV7-9 and J is TRBJ2-5, with TRBD2 matching 9 bases. The CDR3 sequence is 13 residues long. Losses at the gene ends were 5 bases for V and 4 bases for J; bases not matched to a gene: 2. Germline V gene data show CDR1 as SEHNR and CDR2 as FQNEAQ (reference sequence). The CDR3 loop reads CASSTGLAETQYF. The CDR3 DNA follows: TGTGCCAGCAGCACGGGACTAGCAGAGACCCAGTACTTC.

In the case of this clone: This may stem from a read error, because a much larger clone lies one nucleotide away. This sample includes further DNA sequences coding for the same CDR3. V gene TRBV5-6 combines with J gene TRBJ2-3; D is uncertain. Trimming took off 1 base at V and 4 bases at J, with 1 base between the two ends. The germline CDR1 and CDR2 sequences are SGHDT and YYEEEE. The CDR3 contains 11 residues. CDR3 in DNA: TGTGCCAGCAGCTTGTCAGATACGCAGTATTTT. Protein product: CASSLSDTQYF.

The gene calls are TRBV7-2 and TRBJ1-3; 7 bases are shared with TRBD1. J gave up 5 bases and V 1 base, and 8 bases lay outside the gene matches. Germline V CDR1 and CDR2: SGHTA, FQGNSA. The CDR3 has 16 residues. The CDR3 nucleotides read TGTGCCAGCAGCTTAGGGGTGGGACAGAAAAGAAACACCATATATTTT. Translation: CASSLGVGQKRNTIYF. Based on the CDR3 plus reference TRBV7-2 and TRBJ1-3, the full variable domain is GAGVSQSPSNKVTEKGKDVELRCDPISGHTALYWYRQSLGQGLEFLIYFQGNSAPDKSGLPSDRFSAERTGGSVSTLTIQRTQQEDSAVYLCASSLGVGQKRNTIYFGEGSWLTVV.

The chain combines TRBV6-1 with TRBJ1-4; D is ambiguous. The germline gives CDR1 MNHNS, CDR2 SASEGT. Trimming removed 6 bases from V and 7 bases from J, with 15 bases in between. CDR3 length equals 14 residues. This chain's CDR3 is CASRRVHHGEKLFF. CDR3 coding DNA: TGTGCCAGCAGAAGGGTTCATCACGGTGAAAAACTGTTTTTT.

The chain is built from TRBV4-3 and TRBJ1-1; D might be TRBD1 (6 bases). The CDR3 is 17 residues long. CDR1 and CDR2 (germline): LGHNA, YSLEER. Trimming cost V 1 base and J 2 bases, with 17 bases left between them. The chain's CDR3 is CASSQVLGAVDNTEAFF. The CDR3 DNA reads TGCGCCAGCAGCCAAGTCCTGGGGGCAGTGGATAACACTGAAGCTTTCTTT.

On this clone itself: At the DNA level, this CDR3 is encoded by other sequences in the same sample as well. The V gene is TRBV5-1, the J gene TRBJ2-2; D unclear. Germline V gives CDR1 SGHRS, CDR2 YFSETQ. V gave up 0 bases and J gave up 2 bases, with 5 bases separating them. The CDR3 is 14 amino acids. The CDR3 region has the DNA TGCGCCAGCAGCTTGGCACTTAACACCGGGGAGCTGTTTTTT. Translated: CASSLALNTGELFF.

This clone has more than one count but fewer than ten. The V and J genes are TRBV5-1 and TRBJ2-3; D not resolved. Trimming removed 3 bases from V and 3 bases from J, with 11 bases in between. Germline V gene lookup returns CDR1 SGHRS and CDR2 YFSETQ. The CDR3 covers 14 residues. The CDR3 DNA reads TGCGCCAGCAGCTACCCTGGCATGACAGATACGCAGTATTTT. It yields the protein CASSYPGMTDTQYF.

This clone occurred a few times. This chain joins TRBV19 and TRBJ2-4, with D hard to call. Per germline, CDR1 LNHDA and CDR2 SQIVND (reference sequence). This CDR3 spans 12 amino acids. Between the trimmed V and J ends, which lost 9 bases and 0 bases, there was a span of 6 bases. The CDR3 region has the DNA TGTGCCAGGCGACTAGCCAAAAACATTCAGTACTTC. Its protein product is CARRLAKNIQYF. The full variable domain, with the rest looked up from reference TRBV19 and TRBJ2-4, is DGGITQSPKYLFRKEGQNVTLSCEQNLNHDAMYWYRQDPGQGLRLIYYSQIVNDFQKGDIAEGYSVSREKKESFPLTVTSAQKNPTAFYLCARRLAKNIQYFGAGTRLSVL.

This clone was observed a few times. The chain employs TRBV30 and TRBJ1-4, with D unresolved. This CDR3 spans 11 amino acids. Trimming took 5 bases from V and 8 from J, leaving 9 bases between them. Germline V CDR1 and CDR2: GTSNPN, SVGIG (reference sequence). As DNA, the CDR3 is TGTGCCTGGGGTCAGGAAGAAAAACTGTTTTTT. It translates to CAWGQEEKLFF.

Of note for this clone: Since a much larger clone is just one base distant, this may be a read error. The J gene is TRBJ1-2, the V gene TRBV30; D unclear. The CDR3 contains 14 residues. CDR1 is GTSNPN, CDR2 SVGIG, per germline (reference sequence). DNA for the CDR3: TGTGCCTGGAGTGTCGGGCCTTCCTTCTATGGCCACACCTTC. This sequence encodes CAWSVGPSFYGHTF.

The rearrangement joins TRBV5-6 to TRBJ1-2; 9 bases are a match to TRBD1. CDR1 and CDR2 (germline): SGHDT, YYEEEE. J lost 6 bases, V lost 0 bases, and 6 bases had no gene match. CDR3 size: 15 residues. The DNA of the CDR3 is TGTGCCAGCAGCTTGGGACGGTGGACAGGGGATGGCTACACCTTC. Its translation: CASSLGRWTGDGYTF.

The chain joins TRBV9 to TRBJ2-5, with 9 bases identical to TRBD2. The CDR3 spans 17 residues. The V and J ends lost 0 bases and 1 base, in that order; junction bases with no gene match: 7. Germline lookup yields CDR1 SGDLS and CDR2 YYNGEE. Here the CDR3 reads CASSVGASGTTQETQYF. CDR3 sequence (DNA): TGTGCCAGCAGCGTAGGGGCTAGCGGGACGACCCAAGAGACCCAGTACTTC.

The chain recombines TRBV27 with TRBJ2-7; a possible D gene is TRBD2 (5 bases). Per germline, CDR1 MNHEY and CDR2 SMNVEV (reference sequence). This CDR3 is 14 amino acids long. V shed 0 bases and J shed 9 bases, with 15 bases lying between them. CDR3 amino acids: CASSLSTAPGGQYF. The CDR3 DNA reads as TGTGCCAGCAGTTTATCCACAGCGCCTGGAGGGCAGTACTTC.